These 20 T cell receptor beta chains came from one sample sequenced in a study of response to subunit inactivated influenza vaccine. TCRdb ran MiXCR on the RT-PCR reads and lists one entry per CDR3 protein. The sample holds about 650,000 distinct CDR3 sequences; 12% to 15% are singletons and the top ten take 7.6%. The source was PBMCs from blood, collected approximately 15 days before vaccination. These receptors were taken from a man aged 50-60 years who received an inactivated influenza vaccine.

A remark on this clonotype: The junction differs from germline at one of its ends, possibly a read error. The chain couples TRBV20-1 to TRBJ2-1, with 7 bases aligning to TRBD1. The germline V gene has CDR1 DFQATT and CDR2 SNEGSKA (reference sequence). CDR3 size: 15 residues. The CDR3 nucleotides are TGCAGTGCTAGAGATTTAGGGGGCTCCCACAATGAGCAGTTCTTC. It yields the protein CSARDLGGSHNEQFF.

This clonotype was detected a few times. The gene calls are TRBV7-9 and TRBJ1-2; 11 bases agree with TRBD1. V was pared by 5 bases and J by 4 bases, with 6 bases of the junction left unmatched. The germline V gene has CDR1 SEHNR and CDR2 FQNEAQ (reference sequence). The CDR3 totals 15 residues. CDR3 protein: CASSDGQGASYGYTF. The CDR3 bases are TGTGCCAGCAGCGACGGACAGGGGGCTTCCTATGGCTACACCTTC. Complete variable domain (other parts from reference TRBV7-9 and TRBJ1-2): DTGVSQNPRHKITKRGQNVTFRCDPISEHNRLYWYRQTLGQGPEFLTYFQNEAQLEKSRLLSDRFSAERPKGSFSTLEIQRTEQGDSAMYLCASSDGQGASYGYTFGSGTRLTVV.

This clonotype was observed a few times. The rearrangement uses TRBV20-1 and TRBJ1-4; the D gene is possibly TRBD1 (5 bases). The CDR3 is 16 amino acids. Germline V gives CDR1 DFQATT, CDR2 SNEGSKA (reference sequence). V lost 1 base, J lost 0 bases, and 12 bases lay in between. The CDR3: CSARVPQGTTNEKLFF. DNA for the CDR3: TGCAGTGCTAGAGTCCCTCAGGGAACAACTAATGAAAAACTGTTTTTT.

This sequence joins TRBV21-1 and TRBJ2-5. TRBV21-1 is termed a pseudogene. The CDR3 consists of 15 residues. The CDR3 sequence: CASSKDPTLRETQYF. DNA for the CDR3: TGTGCCAGCAGCAAAGACCCTACCCTTCGGGAGACCCAGTACTTC.

This clonotype was observed a few times. The chain employs TRBV6-5 and TRBJ1-1; tentative D call: TRBD1 (6 bases). V was pared by 2 bases and J by 5 bases, with 12 bases between. The CDR3 spans 14 residues. The germline V gene has CDR1 MNHEY and CDR2 SVGAGI. The CDR3 loop is CASSYKGRGTEAFF. CDR3 DNA: TGTGCCAGCAGTTACAAGGGGAGGGGGACTGAAGCTTTCTTT.

V and J are TRBV3-1 and TRBJ2-1; TRBD2 is a possible D gene (6 bases). The CDR3 sequence is 14 residues long. Germline values: CDR1 LGHDT, CDR2 YNNKEL (reference sequence). Trimming removed 1 base from V and 11 bases from J, with 15 bases in between. CDR3 in DNA: TGTGCCAGCAGCCAAGCGGGAGCTGGGGGGAAGCAGTTCTTC. Protein sequence: CASSQAGAGGKQFF.

This chain links TRBV5-1 with TRBJ2-5; 8 bases fit TRBD1. Germline lookup yields CDR1 SGHRS and CDR2 YFSETQ. This CDR3 is 15 amino acids long. Trimming cost V 4 bases and J 6 bases; bases outside gene matches: 11. CDR3 in amino acids: CASSRIGTGLKTQYF. DNA of the CDR3: TGCGCCAGCAGCCGTATCGGGACAGGTCTAAAGACCCAGTACTTC. The full variable domain, completed using reference TRBV5-1 and TRBJ2-5, is KAGVTQTPRYLIKTRGQQVTLSCSPISGHRSVSWYQQTPGQGLQFLFEYFSETQRNKGNFPGRFSGRQFSNSRSEMNVSTLELGDSALYLCASSRIGTGLKTQYFGPGTRLLVL.

The rearrangement joins TRBV28 to TRBJ2-1; D uncertain. Germline V gives CDR1 MDHEN, CDR2 SYDVKM. Trimming left V 10 bases short and J 0 bases short, with 19 bases between. CDR3 length equals 16 residues. The CDR3 nucleotides are TGTGCCATGGGCCCCGGGCTCCCAGGCTCCTACAATGAGCAGTTCTTC. As protein: CAMGPGLPGSYNEQFF.

The CDR3 loop reads CASSSQGNGYTF. The CDR3 DNA is TGCGCCAGCAGCTCACAGGGTAACGGCTACACCTTC. The chain employs TRBV5-1 and TRBJ1-2; tentative D call: TRBD1 (6 bases). This CDR3 region has 12 residues. Looked up from germline, CDR1 is SGHRS and CDR2 is YFSETQ. The V gene lost 3 bases and the J gene lost 8 bases, with 11 bases spanning the gap.

V usage is TRBV25-1 and J usage is TRBJ2-2, with a possible D match to TRBD2 (7 bases). The germline V gene encodes CDR1 MGHDK and CDR2 SYGVNS. With 7 bases removed from V and 7 bases from J, the gap between germline ends came to 16 bases. The CDR3 spans 14 residues. CDR3 sequence: CASTQGGGHGELFF. The CDR3 DNA sequence: TGTGCCAGCACCCAAGGGGGGGGTCACGGGGAGCTGTTTTTT.

The chain has TRBV12-3 or TRBV12-4 and TRBJ2-2, with D tentatively TRBD2 (5 bases). The CDR3 totals 15 residues. V was cut by 5 bases and J by 5 bases, with 15 bases left in between. CDR3 nucleotides: TGTGCCAGCAGTAAGAGGACTGGGAGAACCGGGGAGCTGTTTTTT. Its protein product is CASSKRTGRTGELFF.

The chain has TRBV20-1 and TRBJ1-3; D is possibly TRBD1 (6 bases). V gave up 5 bases and J gave up 0 bases, with 11 bases separating them. CDR1 DFQATT and CDR2 SNEGSKA come from the germline V gene (reference sequence). CDR3 length equals 14 residues. The CDR3 nucleotides read TGCAGTGCTCAAAGGGGGGGCTCTGGAAACACCATATATTTT. Its translation is CSAQRGGSGNTIYF.

The chain employs TRBV12-3 or TRBV12-4 and TRBJ1-2; D is undetermined. The CDR3 contains 14 residues. V lost 4 bases and J 5 bases, leaving 14 bases between the germline ends. CDR3 DNA sequence: TGTGCCAGCAGTTCACAATTATCCCTTTATGGCTACACCTTC. This codes for CASSSQLSLYGYTF.

In DNA form, the CDR3 reads TGTGCCAGCAGCTTGGACGGGGATGCAACTAATGAAAAACTGTTTTTT. This codes for CASSLDGDATNEKLFF. This chain links TRBV5-4 with TRBJ1-4; no reliable D call. The length of the CDR3 is 16 residues. V lost 0 bases and J lost 0, with 9 bases in between. Germline loops: CDR1 SGHNT, CDR2 YYREEE (reference sequence).

This sequence joins TRBV27 and TRBJ1-2, with 7 nucleotides matching TRBD1. Trimming took 6 bases from V and 7 from J; bases not matched to a gene: 8. Germline assignment: CDR1 MNHEY and CDR2 SMNVEV (reference sequence). The CDR3 length is 13 residues. CDR3 sequence: CASSMTGWGGYTF. The CDR3 coding sequence is TGTGCCAGCAGCATGACAGGGTGGGGTGGCTACACCTTC.

The V call is TRBV4-1, the J call TRBJ2-3; the match to TRBD2 covers 9 bases. The CDR3 loop spans 17 amino acids. Germline CDR1 MGHRA, CDR2 YSYEKL. V was clipped by 3 bases and J by 2 bases; unmatched bases: 9. The CDR3 DNA reads TGCGCCAGCAGCCAGGACCAGACTAGCGGAGACACAGATACGCAGTATTTT. Its protein is CASSQDQTSGDTDTQYF.

This clonotype showed up many times. The junction departs from germline at one end; a sequencing error may be responsible. The chain joins TRBV7-2 to TRBJ2-5; D tentatively reads TRBD1 or TRBD2 (6 bases each). Germline assignment: CDR1 SGHTA and CDR2 FQGNSA. CDR3 length: 15 amino acids. CDR3 protein: CASSLGGTRQETQYF. As DNA, the CDR3 is TGTGCCAGCAGTTTAGGCGGGACACGACAAGAGACCCAGTACTTC.

The chain couples TRBV2 to TRBJ2-7, with 8 bases identical to TRBD1. V shed 4 bases and J 6 bases; nucleotides not matched to a gene: 8. The CDR3 is 14 amino acids. CDR1 is SNHLY and CDR2 is FYNNEI in the germline V gene. The CDR3 DNA reads TGTGCCAGCAGTGGAAACAGGGGGACGAGCGAGCAGTACTTC. Protein product: CASSGNRGTSEQYF. Full variable domain (rest looked up from reference TRBV2 and TRBJ2-7): EPEVTQTPSHQVTQMGQEVILRCVPISNHLYFYWYRQILGQKVEFLVSFYNNEISEKSEIFDDQFSVERPDGSNFTLKIRSTKLEDSAMYFCASSGNRGTSEQYFGPGTRLTVT.

This clonotype has a handful of counts. This chain connects TRBV2 to TRBJ2-2, with D unresolved. This CDR3 has 13 amino acids. Germline-derived CDR1 and CDR2 are SNHLY and FYNNEI. Trimming cost V 4 bases and J 6 bases, with 9 bases left between them. CDR3 nucleotides: TGTGCCAGCAGTGGATTTGGCGCCGGGGAGCTGTTTTTT. It yields the protein CASSGFGAGELFF.

This clonotype was seen at least ten times. The chain joins TRBV12-3 or TRBV12-4 to TRBJ1-6; TRBD1 might be the D (5 bases). CDR3 length equals 14 residues. Between the trimmed V and J ends, which lost 3 bases and 9 bases, there was a span of 12 bases. CDR3 protein: CASSFITQGSPLHF. The CDR3 DNA reads as TGTGCCAGCAGTTTCATCACGCAGGGTTCACCCCTCCACTTT.